This entry features one T cell receptor (beta chain) sequence. With V trimmed by 7 bases and J by 5 bases, 20 bases remained unmatched. CDR1 and CDR2 from the germline V gene are LGHDT and YNNKEL (reference sequence). The CDR3 consists of 18 residues. This sample was included in a study of blood T cell repertoires in COVID-19. Sequenced by immunoSEQ multiplex PCR; TCRdb stores in-frame clones only, minus some. Here the sample spans nearly 200,000 clones, more than 65% being singletons. Sequencing was performed on PBMCs or T cells enriched from blood (not recorded which). V usage is TRBV3-1 (or the pseudogene TRBV3-2) and J usage is TRBJ2-7; 10 positions match TRBD1. The TCR comes from a middle-aged man who had recovered from COVID-19. In nucleotides, the CDR3 is TGTGCCAGCAACACAGACCATACTCGGGACAGGGGAGGCAACGAGCAGTACTTC. It yields the protein CASNTDHTRDRGGNEQYF.